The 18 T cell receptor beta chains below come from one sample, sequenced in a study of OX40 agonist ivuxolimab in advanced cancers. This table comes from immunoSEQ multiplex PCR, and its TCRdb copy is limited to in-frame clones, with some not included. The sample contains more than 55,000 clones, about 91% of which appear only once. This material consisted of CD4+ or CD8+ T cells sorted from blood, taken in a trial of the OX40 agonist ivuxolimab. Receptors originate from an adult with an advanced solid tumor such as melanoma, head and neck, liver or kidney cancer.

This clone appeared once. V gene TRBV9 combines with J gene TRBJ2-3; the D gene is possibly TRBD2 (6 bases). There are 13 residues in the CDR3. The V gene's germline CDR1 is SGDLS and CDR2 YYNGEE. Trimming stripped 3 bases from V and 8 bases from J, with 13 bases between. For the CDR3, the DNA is TGTGCCAGCAGCGCCCAAGGAGGGTCTACGCAGTATTTT. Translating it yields CASSAQGGSTQYF.

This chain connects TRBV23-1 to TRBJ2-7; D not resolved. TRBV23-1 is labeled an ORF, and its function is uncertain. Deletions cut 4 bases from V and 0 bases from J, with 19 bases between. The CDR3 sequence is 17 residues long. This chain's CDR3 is CASSRSPKTPGSYEQYF. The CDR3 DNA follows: TGCGCCAGCAGTCGCTCCCCGAAGACACCCGGCTCCTACGAGCAGTACTTC.

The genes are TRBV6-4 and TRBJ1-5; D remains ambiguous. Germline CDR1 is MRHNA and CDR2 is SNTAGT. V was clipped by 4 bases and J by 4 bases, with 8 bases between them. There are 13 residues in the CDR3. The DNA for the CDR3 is TGTGCCAGCAGTGTTGAACGGAATCAGCCCCAGCATTTT. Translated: CASSVERNQPQHF.

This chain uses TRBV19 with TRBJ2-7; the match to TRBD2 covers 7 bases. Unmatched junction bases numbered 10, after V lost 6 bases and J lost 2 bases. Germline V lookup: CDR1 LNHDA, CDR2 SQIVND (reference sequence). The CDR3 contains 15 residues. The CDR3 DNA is TGTGCCAGTAGCTCATCCTCTAGCGGCACCTACGAGCAGTACTTC. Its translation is CASSSSSSGTYEQYF.

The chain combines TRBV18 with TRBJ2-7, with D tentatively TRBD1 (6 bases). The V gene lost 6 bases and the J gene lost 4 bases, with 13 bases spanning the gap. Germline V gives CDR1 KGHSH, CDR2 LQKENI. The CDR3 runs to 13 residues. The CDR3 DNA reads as TGTGCCAGCTCGCTCCGGGACACGTACGAGCAGTACTTC. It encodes CASSLRDTYEQYF.

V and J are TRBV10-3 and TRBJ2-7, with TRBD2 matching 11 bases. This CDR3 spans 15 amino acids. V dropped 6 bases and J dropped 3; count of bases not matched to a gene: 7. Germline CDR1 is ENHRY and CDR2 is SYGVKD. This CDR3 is CAIRNSGGDHYEQYF. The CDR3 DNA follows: TGTGCCATCAGGAATAGCGGGGGGGACCACTACGAGCAGTACTTC.

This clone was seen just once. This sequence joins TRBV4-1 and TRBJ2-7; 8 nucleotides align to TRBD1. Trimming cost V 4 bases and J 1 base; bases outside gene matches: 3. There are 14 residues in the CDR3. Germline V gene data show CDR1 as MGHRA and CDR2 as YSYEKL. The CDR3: CASSPRDRSYEQYF. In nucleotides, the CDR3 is TGCGCCAGCAGCCCTAGGGACAGGTCCTACGAGCAGTACTTC.

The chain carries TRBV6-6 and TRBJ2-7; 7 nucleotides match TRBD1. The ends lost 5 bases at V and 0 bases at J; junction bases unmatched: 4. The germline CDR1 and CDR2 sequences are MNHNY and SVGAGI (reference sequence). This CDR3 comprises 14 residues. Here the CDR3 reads CASSAGTASYEQYF. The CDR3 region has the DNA TGTGCCAGCAGTGCCGGGACAGCCTCCTACGAGCAGTACTTC.

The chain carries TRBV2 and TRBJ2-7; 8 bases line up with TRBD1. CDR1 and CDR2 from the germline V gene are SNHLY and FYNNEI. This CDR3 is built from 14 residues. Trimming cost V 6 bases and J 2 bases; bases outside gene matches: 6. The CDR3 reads CASRRTGWAYEQYF. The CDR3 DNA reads TGTGCCAGCAGACGGACAGGGTGGGCCTACGAGCAGTACTTC.

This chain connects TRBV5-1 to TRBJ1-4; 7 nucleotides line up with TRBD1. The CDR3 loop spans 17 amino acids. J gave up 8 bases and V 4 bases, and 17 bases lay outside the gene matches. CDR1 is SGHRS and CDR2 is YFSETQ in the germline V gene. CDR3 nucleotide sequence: TGCGCCAGCAGCAAGGGGGGGACAGCTGGAGAGAGCGAAAAACTGTTTTTT. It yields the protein CASSKGGTAGESEKLFF.

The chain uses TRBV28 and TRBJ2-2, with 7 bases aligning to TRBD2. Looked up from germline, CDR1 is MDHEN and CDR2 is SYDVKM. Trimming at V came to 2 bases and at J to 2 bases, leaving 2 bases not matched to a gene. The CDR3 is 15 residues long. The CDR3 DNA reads TGTGCCAGCAGTTTAGCGGGGGAAAACACCGGGGAGCTGTTTTTT. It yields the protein CASSLAGENTGELFF.

CDR3 nucleotides: TGTGCCAGCAGCCCGACAGGGGGCAATGAGCAGTTCTTC. As protein: CASSPTGGNEQFF. The V gene is TRBV7-3, the J gene TRBJ2-1; 9 bases match TRBD1. CDR3 length: 13 residues. Trimming took 5 bases from V and 6 from J; bases not matched to a gene: 2. In germline, CDR1 is SGHTA, CDR2 FQGTGA.

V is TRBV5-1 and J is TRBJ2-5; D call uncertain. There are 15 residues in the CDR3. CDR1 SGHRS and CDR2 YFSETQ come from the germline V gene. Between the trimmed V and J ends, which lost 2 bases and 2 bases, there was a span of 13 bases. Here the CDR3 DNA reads TGCGCCAGCAGCTTCGAACCCACCGCACAAGAGACCCAGTACTTC. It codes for CASSFEPTAQETQYF.

This CDR3 reads CASREISIYGYTF. Here the CDR3 DNA reads TGTGCCAGCAGGGAAATTTCTATCTATGGCTACACCTTC. J is TRBJ1-2 and V is TRBV2; D is undetermined. V lost 6 bases and J 4 bases, leaving 12 bases between the germline ends. The germline CDR1 and CDR2 sequences are SNHLY and FYNNEI. This CDR3 has 13 amino acids.

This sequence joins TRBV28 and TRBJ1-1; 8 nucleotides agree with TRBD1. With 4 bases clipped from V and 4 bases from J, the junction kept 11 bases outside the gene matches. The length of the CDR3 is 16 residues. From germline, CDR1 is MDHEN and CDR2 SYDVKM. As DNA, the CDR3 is TGTGCCAGCAGTTCTTGGACAGGGCAGGGTGGCACTGAAGCTTTCTTT. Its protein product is CASSSWTGQGGTEAFF.

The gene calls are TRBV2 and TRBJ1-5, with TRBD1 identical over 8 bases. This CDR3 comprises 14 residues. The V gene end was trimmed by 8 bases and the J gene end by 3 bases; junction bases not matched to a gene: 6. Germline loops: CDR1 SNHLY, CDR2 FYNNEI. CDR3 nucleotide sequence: TGTGCCAGCGCCGGGACAGGCAACAATCAGCCCCAGCATTTT. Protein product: CASAGTGNNQPQHF.

The CDR3 region is CASSPDQMETQYF. CDR3 in DNA: TGCGCCAGCAGCCCGGACCAAATGGAGACCCAGTACTTC. This chain connects TRBV5-1 to TRBJ2-5; unclear D gene. Germline loops: CDR1 SGHRS, CDR2 YFSETQ. Deletions cut 4 bases from V and 5 bases from J, with 12 bases between. There are 13 residues in the CDR3. Full variable domain (missing parts from reference TRBV5-1 and TRBJ2-5): KAGVTQTPRYLIKTRGQQVTLSCSPISGHRSVSWYQQTPGQGLQFLFEYFSETQRNKGNFPGRFSGRQFSNSRSEMNVSTLELGDSALYLCASSPDQMETQYFGPGTRLLVL.

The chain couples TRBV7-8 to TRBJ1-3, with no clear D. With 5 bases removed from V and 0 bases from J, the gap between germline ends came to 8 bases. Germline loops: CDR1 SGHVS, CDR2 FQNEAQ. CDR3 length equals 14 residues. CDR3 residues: CASSPPHSGNTIYF. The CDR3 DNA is TGTGCCAGCAGCCCCCCCCACTCTGGAAACACCATATATTTT. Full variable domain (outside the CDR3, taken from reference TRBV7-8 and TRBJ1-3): GAGVSQSPRYKVAKRGQDVALRCDPISGHVSLFWYQQALGQGPEFLTYFQNEAQLDKSGLPSDRFFAERPEGSVSTLKIQRTQQEDSAVYLCASSPPHSGNTIYFGEGSWLTVV.